The 17 T cell receptor beta chains presented below share a single source sample, sequenced in a study of shared clonotypes between healthy human individuals (dated by TCRdb to 2018 to 2021). Libraries were prepared through the immunoSEQ multiplex PCR assay. TCRdb provides this immuneACCESS table in a form limited to in-frame rearrangements. Some clones are lacking; in checked studies, under half of them reflect an unresolved V gene, and why the rest are absent is not known. For this sample the table gives around 640,000 clones, of which around 96% were detected only once. Roughly 0.12% of the sample comes from the top ten. For the CD8 naive samples, CD45RO-negative cells were positively selected for CCR7, yielding a CD45RA+CCR7+ population from which TemRA cells were excluded. The material sequenced was naive CD8+ T cells sorted from blood. Taken with the paper, the label for cell subset or site translates to: CD45RA+CCR7+. The receptors derive from a woman between 25 and 40 years old in good health.

This rearrangement joins TRBV5-6 to TRBJ1-1; a weak D match, TRBD1 (6 bases). This CDR3 comprises 14 residues. V shed 4 bases and J shed 4 bases, with 14 bases lying between them. Germline assignment: CDR1 SGHDT and CDR2 YYEEEE. The CDR3 protein is CASSETGMSTEAFF. CDR3 nucleotides: TGTGCCAGCAGCGAAACAGGGATGAGCACTGAAGCTTTCTTT.

The chain is built from TRBV28 and TRBJ2-1; either TRBD1 or TRBD2 may supply D (7 bases each). With 4 bases removed from V and 5 bases from J, the gap between germline ends came to 21 bases. This CDR3 comprises 17 residues. Per the germline V gene, CDR1 is MDHEN and CDR2 is SYDVKM. The CDR3 spells CASSSSSGTATHNEQFF. Here the CDR3 DNA reads TGTGCCAGCAGTTCGTCCAGCGGGACAGCTACACACAATGAGCAGTTCTTC.

The V gene is TRBV16, the J gene TRBJ1-1; the D is unclear. In germline, CDR1 is KGHSY, CDR2 FQNENV. V was trimmed by 3 bases and J by 9 bases, leaving 8 bases between them. The CDR3 sequence is 11 residues long. CDR3 loop: CASSQGAQAFF. Here the CDR3 DNA reads TGTGCCAGCAGCCAGGGCGCCCAAGCTTTCTTT.

V gene TRBV28 combines with J gene TRBJ2-2; 9 nucleotides agree with TRBD1. Germline V gives CDR1 MDHEN, CDR2 SYDVKM. The CDR3 has 17 residues. With V trimmed by 6 bases and J by 2 bases, 10 bases remained unmatched. The CDR3: CASRSLGGQGNTGELFF. The CDR3 nucleotides are TGTGCCAGCAGATCCCTGGGGGGACAGGGAAACACCGGGGAGCTGTTTTTT.

The genes are TRBV11-2 and TRBJ2-1; 15 bases align to TRBD2. The ends lost 4 bases at V and 1 base at J; junction bases unmatched: 2. Germline V gene sequence: CDR1 SGHAT, CDR2 FQNNGV. This CDR3 has 17 amino acids. CDR3 DNA sequence: TGTGCCAGCAGCTGGGGACTAGCGGGAGGTTCCTACAATGAGCAGTTCTTC. This translates into CASSWGLAGGSYNEQFF. The whole variable domain, remainder taken from reference TRBV11-2 and TRBJ2-1, is EAGVAQSPRYKIIEKRQSVAFWCNPISGHATLYWYQQILGQGPKLLIQFQNNGVVDDSQLPKDRFSAERLKGVDSTLKIQPAKLEDSAVYLCASSWGLAGGSYNEQFFGPGTRLTVL.

V gene TRBV10-3 combines with J gene TRBJ2-3, with D possibly being TRBD2 (7 bases). Trimming took 10 bases from V and 2 from J, leaving 16 bases between them. There are 14 residues in the CDR3. Germline CDR1 and CDR2: ENHRY and SYGVKD. In DNA, the CDR3 is TGTGCCACCGGGGGGACATCCCTCACAGATACGCAGTATTTT. This sequence encodes CATGGTSLTDTQYF.

The V and J genes are TRBV30 and TRBJ1-4; no firm D call. The CDR3 is 13 amino acids. Germline CDR1 reads GTSNPN; CDR2 reads SVGIG (reference sequence). V gave up 2 bases and J gave up 6 bases, with 10 bases separating them. CDR3 residues: CAWSPTTDEKLFF. CDR3 sequence (DNA): TGTGCCTGGAGTCCCACTACGGATGAAAAACTGTTTTTT.

V and J are TRBV27 and TRBJ2-3; D is undetermined. In germline, CDR1 is MNHEY, CDR2 SMNVEV (reference sequence). This CDR3 has 13 residues. With 8 bases removed from V and 9 bases from J, the gap between germline ends came to 18 bases. CDR3 residues: CASGDLQDPTQYF. DNA of the CDR3: TGTGCCAGCGGAGACCTCCAGGATCCCACGCAGTATTTT.

The gene calls are TRBV19 and TRBJ1-1, with D possibly being TRBD1 (6 bases). Germline V gene data show CDR1 as LNHDA and CDR2 as SQIVND (reference sequence). This CDR3 has 12 residues. With 7 bases removed from V and 8 bases from J, the gap between germline ends came to 14 bases. This chain's CDR3 is CASIRETGEAFF. CDR3 DNA: TGTGCCAGTATAAGGGAGACAGGCGAAGCTTTCTTT.

In the case of this clone: The sample contains more than one DNA sequence encoding this CDR3. The V gene is TRBV28, the J gene TRBJ2-7, with D perhaps TRBD2 (5 bases). Trimming cost V 3 bases and J 0 bases, with 12 bases left between them. The CDR3 extends over 15 amino acids. Germline CDR1 MDHEN, CDR2 SYDVKM. CDR3 amino acids: CASSLSGGGSYEQYF. CDR3 in DNA: TGTGCCAGCAGTTTGAGCGGAGGTGGCTCCTACGAGCAGTACTTC.

The rearrangement joins TRBV27 to TRBJ1-1; D remains ambiguous. CDR1 is MNHEY, CDR2 SMNVEV, per germline (reference sequence). Trimming took 6 bases from V and 3 from J, leaving 14 bases between them. The CDR3 extends over 14 amino acids. CDR3 in amino acids: CASSLYGDYTEAFF. CDR3 nucleotide sequence: TGTGCCAGCAGCCTGTATGGCGATTACACTGAAGCTTTCTTT.

The CDR3 protein is CASSDQETQYF. Written as DNA, the CDR3 is TGCGCCAGCAGTGACCAAGAGACCCAGTACTTC. This chain links TRBV10-2 with TRBJ2-5; no definite D call. Germline CDR1 is WSHSY and CDR2 is SAAADI. This CDR3 region has 11 residues. The germline V and J ends were trimmed by 3 bases and 1 base, with 0 bases remaining between them.

V gene TRBV28 combines with J gene TRBJ2-7, with D possibly being TRBD2 (7 bases). V gave up 2 bases and J gave up 6 bases, with 14 bases separating them. Germline-derived CDR1 and CDR2 are MDHEN and SYDVKM. The CDR3 has 14 residues. CDR3 protein: CASSLVGGGLEQYF. CDR3 DNA: TGTGCCAGCAGTTTAGTGGGAGGGGGTCTCGAGCAGTACTTC.

The V and J genes are TRBV9 and TRBJ1-1, with no clear D. Trimming took off 4 bases at V and 3 bases at J, with 13 bases between the two ends. The CDR3 has 14 amino acids. The germline CDR1 and CDR2 sequences are SGDLS and YYNGEE. The CDR3 spells CASSPVVRDTEAFF. CDR3 bases: TGTGCCAGCAGCCCGGTGGTGAGGGACACTGAAGCTTTCTTT. Drawing the rest from reference TRBV9 and TRBJ1-1, the complete variable domain is DSGVTQTPKHLITATGQRVTLRCSPRSGDLSVYWYQQSLDQGLQFLIQYYNGEERAKGNILERFSAQQFPDLHSELNLSSLELGDSALYFCASSPVVRDTEAFFGQGTRLTVV.

The gene calls are TRBV29-1 and TRBJ2-7; 7 nucleotides align to TRBD1. The V gene's germline CDR1 is SQVTM and CDR2 ANQGSEA. The trim removed 4 bases at V and 3 bases at J, leaving 6 bases unmatched. The CDR3 covers 13 residues. This CDR3 reads CSVVGDSRYEQYF. CDR3 in DNA: TGCAGCGTTGTTGGGGACAGCCGCTACGAGCAGTACTTC.

The J gene is TRBJ1-1, the V gene TRBV5-4, with D perhaps matching TRBD1 (5 bases). V was pared by 3 bases and J by 10 bases, with 13 bases between. The CDR3 length is 12 residues. Germline V gene data show CDR1 as SGHNT and CDR2 as YYREEE (reference sequence). Written as DNA, the CDR3 is TGTGCCAGCAGCTGGGGCGGGGCTGGAGCTTTCTTT. Protein sequence: CASSWGGAGAFF.

The gene calls are TRBV11-3 and TRBJ2-7; D is unclear. V lost 1 base, J lost 7 bases, and 11 bases lay in between. The length of the CDR3 is 13 residues. CDR1 and CDR2 from the germline V gene are SGHNT and YENEEA. CDR3 DNA sequence: TGTGCCAGCAGCTTAGGACAAAACCTGGAGCAGTACTTC. It specifies CASSLGQNLEQYF.